Listed here are 7 T cell receptor beta chains from one sample, sequenced in a study of shared clonotypes between healthy human individuals. Produced via immunoSEQ multiplex PCR; TCRdb's table is partial and in-frame only. This sample yields 450,000 to 650,000 clones, of which roughly four fifths are seen a single time; around 12% belongs to the top ten. The sample consisted of PBMCs. The receptor source for this set is a middle-aged woman in good health. Some clones in this sample may be carry-over from other donors' samples.

This clone was found once. The V and J genes are TRBV5-1 and TRBJ2-1; D remains unclear. The CDR3 is 17 amino acids. CDR1 is SGHRS, CDR2 YFSETQ, per germline. V lost 1 base to trimming and J lost 0 bases, with 14 bases between them. CDR3 coding DNA: TGCGCCAGCAGCTTGAGAAGCAGAGTGAGCTCCTACAATGAGCAGTTCTTC. Residues: CASSLRSRVSSYNEQFF.

The gene calls are TRBV19 and TRBJ1-5; D perhaps matches TRBD1 (6 bases). In germline, CDR1 is LNHDA, CDR2 SQIVND (reference sequence). The CDR3 covers 14 residues. V lost 8 bases to trimming and J lost 2 bases, with 13 bases between them. CDR3 in DNA: TGTGCCAGTTGGCAGGACAGCCGCAATCAGCCCCAGCATTTT. This codes for CASWQDSRNQPQHF.

To note about this clone: Since a far larger clone is one base different, this is likely a read error. Other DNA sequences within the sample encode an identical CDR3. The CDR3 region has the DNA TGTGCTAGCAGTGAAGGGGGATTTAGCAATCAGCCCCAGCATTTT. This gives the protein CASSEGGFSNQPQHF. V and J are TRBV2 and TRBJ1-5; D is perhaps TRBD1 (6 bases). The CDR3 loop spans 15 amino acids. CDR1 and CDR2 (germline): SNHLY, FYNNEI.

This rearrangement joins TRBV27 to TRBJ2-2, with D perhaps matching TRBD2 (5 bases). Trimming removed 6 bases at V and 7 bases at J, with 9 bases between. From germline, CDR1 is MNHEY and CDR2 SMNVEV (reference sequence). The CDR3 consists of 12 residues. Written as DNA, the CDR3 is TGTGCCAGCAGAACTAGACGCGGGGAGCTGTTTTTT. Protein: CASRTRRGELFF.

This clone was counted at least ten times. The chain joins TRBV7-9 to TRBJ1-5, with D hard to call. The CDR3 spans 14 residues. CDR1 SEHNR and CDR2 FQNEAQ come from the germline V gene (reference sequence). V was clipped by 1 base and J by 6 bases, with 10 bases between them. The chain's CDR3 is CASSLDGVVQPQHF. In nucleotides, the CDR3 is TGTGCCAGCAGCTTAGATGGTGTGGTTCAGCCCCAGCATTTT. The full variable domain, rest sourced from reference TRBV7-9 and TRBJ1-5, is DTGVSQNPRHKITKRGQNVTFRCDPISEHNRLYWYRQTLGQGPEFLTYFQNEAQLEKSRLLSDRFSAERPKGSFSTLEIQRTEQGDSAMYLCASSLDGVVQPQHFGDGTRLSIL.

Concerning this clone: It differs at one base from a far larger clone, so likely a read error. The chain uses TRBV29-1 and TRBJ1-1, with TRBD1 as a possible D gene (6 bases). Germline loops: CDR1 SQVTM, CDR2 ANQGSEA. The CDR3 sequence is 12 residues long. CDR3 sequence reads: CSVEKGGTEALF. The CDR3 DNA is TGCAGCGTTGAAAAGGGGGGAACTGAAGCTCTCTTT.

J is TRBJ1-5 and V is TRBV28, with TRBD1 as a possible D gene (5 bases). V lost 5 bases, J lost 6 bases, and 8 bases lay in between. Germline V CDR1 and CDR2: MDHEN, SYDVKM. The CDR3 is 12 residues long. CDR3 region: CASSPGGQPQHF. The CDR3 DNA sequence: TGTGCCAGCAGTCCGGGGGGTCAGCCCCAGCATTTT.